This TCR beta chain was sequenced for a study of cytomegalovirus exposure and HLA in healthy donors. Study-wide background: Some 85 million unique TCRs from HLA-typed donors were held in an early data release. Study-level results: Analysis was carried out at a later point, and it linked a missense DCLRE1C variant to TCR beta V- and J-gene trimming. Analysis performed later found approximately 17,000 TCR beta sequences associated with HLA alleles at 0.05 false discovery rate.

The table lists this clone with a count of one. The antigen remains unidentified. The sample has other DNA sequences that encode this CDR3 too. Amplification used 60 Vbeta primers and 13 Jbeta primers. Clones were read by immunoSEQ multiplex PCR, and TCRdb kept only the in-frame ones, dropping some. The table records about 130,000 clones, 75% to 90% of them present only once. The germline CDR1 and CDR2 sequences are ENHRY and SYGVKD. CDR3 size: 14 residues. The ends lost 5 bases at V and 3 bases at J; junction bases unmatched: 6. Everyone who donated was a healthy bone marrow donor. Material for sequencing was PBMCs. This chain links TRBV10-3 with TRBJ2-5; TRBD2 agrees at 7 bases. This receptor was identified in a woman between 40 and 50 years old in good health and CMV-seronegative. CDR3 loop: CAISPVGGEETQYF. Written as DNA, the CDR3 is TGTGCCATCAGTCCGGTGGGGGGGGAAGAGACCCAGTACTTC.